This TCR beta chain was documented in a study of T cells in women clearing cervical HPV infection. Study as a whole: Control women cleared a single incident HPV16 infection within 12 months. Case blood was drawn when the lesion was first found; control blood after infection became undetectable. Case blood was drawn a median roughly 160 days after lesion detection.

As for this clone: Its antigen remains unidentified. Sequencing ends 3 residues short of the CDR3 end; the germline J gene provides the rest.

The CDR3 contains 15 residues. CDR1 and CDR2 (germline): ENHRY, SYGVKD. Here immunoSEQ multiplex PCR was the method, and the copy in TCRdb shows in-frame clones only, minus some. The sample yields tens of thousands of clones, of which the top ten take up 1.2%. Points from the study as a whole: A classifier using richness and V gene abundances reached an AUC of nearly 0.85.

Sequenced sample: blood buffy coat. J is TRBJ1-4 and V is TRBV10-3; TRBD1 agrees at 7 bases. The receptor was derived from a woman between 18 and 75 years old with a cervical HPV16 infection that either progressed to CIN3+ or cleared (not recorded which). CDR3 DNA, as far as it was read: TGTGCCATCAGTGAGTGGGGCAGGGGGAATTCACCA. Its protein product is CAISEWGRGNSP. In full, the CDR3 reads CAISEWGRGNSPLFF.